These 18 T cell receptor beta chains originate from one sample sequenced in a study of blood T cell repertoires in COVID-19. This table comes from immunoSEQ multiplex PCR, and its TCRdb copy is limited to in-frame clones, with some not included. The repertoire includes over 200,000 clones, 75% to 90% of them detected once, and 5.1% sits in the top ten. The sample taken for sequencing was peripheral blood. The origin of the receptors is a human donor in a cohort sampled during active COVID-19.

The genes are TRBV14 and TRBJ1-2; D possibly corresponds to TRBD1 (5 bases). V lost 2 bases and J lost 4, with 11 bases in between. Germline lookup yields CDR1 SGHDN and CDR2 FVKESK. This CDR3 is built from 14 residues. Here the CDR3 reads CASSQNRPGYGYTF. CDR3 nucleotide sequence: TGTGCCAGCAGCCAAAACAGGCCGGGCTATGGCTACACCTTC.

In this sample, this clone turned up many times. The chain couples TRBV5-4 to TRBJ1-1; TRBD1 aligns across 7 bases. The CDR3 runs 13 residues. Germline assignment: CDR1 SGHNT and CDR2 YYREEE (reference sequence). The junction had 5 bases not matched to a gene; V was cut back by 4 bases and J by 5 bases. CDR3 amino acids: CASSVTGNTEAFF. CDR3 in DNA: TGTGCCAGCAGCGTGACAGGGAATACTGAAGCTTTCTTT.

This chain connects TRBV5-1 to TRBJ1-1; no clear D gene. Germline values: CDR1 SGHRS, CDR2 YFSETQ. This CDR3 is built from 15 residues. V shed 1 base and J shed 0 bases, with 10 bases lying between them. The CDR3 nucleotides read TGCGCCAGCAGCTTGCTCTCAAACTTGAACACTGAAGCTTTCTTT. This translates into CASSLLSNLNTEAFF. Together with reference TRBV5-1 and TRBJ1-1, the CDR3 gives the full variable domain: KAGVTQTPRYLIKTRGQQVTLSCSPISGHRSVSWYQQTPGQGLQFLFEYFSETQRNKGNFPGRFSGRQFSNSRSEMNVSTLELGDSALYLCASSLLSNLNTEAFFGQGTRLTVV.

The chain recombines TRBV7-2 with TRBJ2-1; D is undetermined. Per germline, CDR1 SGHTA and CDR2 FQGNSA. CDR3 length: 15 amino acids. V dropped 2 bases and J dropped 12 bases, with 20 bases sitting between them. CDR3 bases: TGTGCCAGCAGCTTACGCGGCGTGAACCCCCTTGGGCAGTTCTTC. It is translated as CASSLRGVNPLGQFF. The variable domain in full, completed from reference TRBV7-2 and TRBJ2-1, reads GAGVSQSPSNKVTEKGKDVELRCDPISGHTALYWYRQSLGQGLEFLIYFQGNSAPDKSGLPSDRFSAERTGGSVSTLTIQRTQQEDSAVYLCASSLRGVNPLGQFFGPGTRLTVL.

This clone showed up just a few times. CDR3 protein: CASSDGGRERHNEQFF. CDR3 in DNA: TGTGCCAGCAGTGACGGGGGGCGGGAGCGACACAATGAGCAGTTCTTC. The V and J genes are TRBV6-4 and TRBJ2-1; D might be TRBD2 (7 bases). Germline CDR1 reads MRHNA; CDR2 reads SNTAGT. The CDR3 has 16 residues. The ends were cut back, 2 bases at V and 5 bases at J, with 16 bases in the middle.

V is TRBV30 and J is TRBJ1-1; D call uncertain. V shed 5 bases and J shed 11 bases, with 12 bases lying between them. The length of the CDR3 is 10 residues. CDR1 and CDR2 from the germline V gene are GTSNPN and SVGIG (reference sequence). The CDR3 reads CAWLHPGAFF. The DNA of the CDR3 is TGTGCCTGGCTGCACCCCGGGGCTTTCTTT.

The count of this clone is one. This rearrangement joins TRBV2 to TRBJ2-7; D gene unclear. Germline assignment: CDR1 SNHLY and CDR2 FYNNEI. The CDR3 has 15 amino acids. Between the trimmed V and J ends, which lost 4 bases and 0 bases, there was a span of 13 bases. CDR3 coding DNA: TGTGCCAGCAGTGTTACCATACTAATCTCCTACGAGCAGTACTTC. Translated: CASSVTILISYEQYF.

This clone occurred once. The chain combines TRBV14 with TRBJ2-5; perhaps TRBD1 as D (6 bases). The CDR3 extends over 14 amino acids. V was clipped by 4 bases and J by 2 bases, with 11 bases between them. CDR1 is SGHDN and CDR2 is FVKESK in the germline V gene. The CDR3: CASSRRTVQETQYF. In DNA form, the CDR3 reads TGTGCCAGCAGCCGCCGGACAGTACAAGAGACCCAGTACTTC.

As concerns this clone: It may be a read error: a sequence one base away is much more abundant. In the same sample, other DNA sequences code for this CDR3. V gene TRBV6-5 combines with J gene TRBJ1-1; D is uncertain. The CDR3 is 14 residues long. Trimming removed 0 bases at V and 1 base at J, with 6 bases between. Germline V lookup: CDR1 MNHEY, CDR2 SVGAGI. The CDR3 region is CASSYSTRNTEAFF. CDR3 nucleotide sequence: TGTGCCAGCAGTTACTCTACAAGGAACACTGAAGCTTTCTTT.

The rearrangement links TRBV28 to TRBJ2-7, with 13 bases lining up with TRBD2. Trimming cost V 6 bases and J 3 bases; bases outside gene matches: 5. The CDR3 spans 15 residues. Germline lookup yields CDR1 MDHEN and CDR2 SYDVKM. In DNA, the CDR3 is TGTGCCAGCAGGGGGACTAGCGGGACCAACTACGAGCAGTACTTC. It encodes CASRGTSGTNYEQYF.

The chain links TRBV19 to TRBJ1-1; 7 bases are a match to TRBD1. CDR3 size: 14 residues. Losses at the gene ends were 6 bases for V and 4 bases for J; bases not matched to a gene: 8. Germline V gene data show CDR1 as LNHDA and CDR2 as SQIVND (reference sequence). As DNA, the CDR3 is TGTGCCAGTAGCCACAGGGGAATGGTCACTGAAGCTTTCTTT. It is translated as CASSHRGMVTEAFF.

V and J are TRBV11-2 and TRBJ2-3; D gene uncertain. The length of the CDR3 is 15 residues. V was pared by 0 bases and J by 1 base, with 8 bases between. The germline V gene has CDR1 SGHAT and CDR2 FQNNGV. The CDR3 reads CASSLDLGRTDTQYF. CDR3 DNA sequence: TGTGCCAGCAGCTTAGATCTGGGCCGCACAGATACGCAGTATTTT. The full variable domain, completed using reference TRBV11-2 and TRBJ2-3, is EAGVAQSPRYKIIEKRQSVAFWCNPISGHATLYWYQQILGQGPKLLIQFQNNGVVDDSQLPKDRFSAERLKGVDSTLKIQPAKLEDSAVYLCASSLDLGRTDTQYFGPGTRLTVL.

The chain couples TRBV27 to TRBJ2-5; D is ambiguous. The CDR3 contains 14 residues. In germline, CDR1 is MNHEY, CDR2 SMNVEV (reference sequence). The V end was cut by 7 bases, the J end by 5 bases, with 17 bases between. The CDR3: CASTSRNREETQYF. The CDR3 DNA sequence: TGTGCCAGCACCTCAAGGAACAGAGAGGAGACCCAGTACTTC.

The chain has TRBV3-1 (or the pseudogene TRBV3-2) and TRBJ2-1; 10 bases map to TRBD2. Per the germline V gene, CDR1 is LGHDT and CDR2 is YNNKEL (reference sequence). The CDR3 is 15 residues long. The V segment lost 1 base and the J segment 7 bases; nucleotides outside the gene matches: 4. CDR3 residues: CASSQGSGGENEQFF. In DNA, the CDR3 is TGTGCCAGCAGCCAAGGAAGCGGGGGGGAAAATGAGCAGTTCTTC.

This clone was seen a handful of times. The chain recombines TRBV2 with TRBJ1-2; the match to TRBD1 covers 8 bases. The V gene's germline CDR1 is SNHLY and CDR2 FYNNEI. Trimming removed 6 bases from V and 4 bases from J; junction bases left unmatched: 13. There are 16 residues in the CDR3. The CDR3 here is CASSPDGQGPLYGYTF. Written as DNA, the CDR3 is TGTGCCAGCAGCCCGGACGGACAGGGTCCCCTCTATGGCTACACCTTC.

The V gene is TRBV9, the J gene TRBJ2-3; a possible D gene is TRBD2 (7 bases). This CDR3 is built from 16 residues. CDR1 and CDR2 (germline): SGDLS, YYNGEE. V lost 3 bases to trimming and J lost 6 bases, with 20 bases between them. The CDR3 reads CASSGTGGGSYDTQYF. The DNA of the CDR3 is TGTGCCAGCAGCGGGACTGGGGGCGGGAGCTACGATACGCAGTATTTT.

The CDR3 nucleotides read TGTGCCAGCAGTTTATCCGACTCTAGCGGGAGTGAGCAGTTCTTC. The encoded protein is CASSLSDSSGSEQFF. The rearrangement uses TRBV27 and TRBJ2-1; 10 bases align to TRBD2. The CDR3 sequence is 15 residues long. CDR1 and CDR2 (germline): MNHEY, SMNVEV (reference sequence). The trim removed 0 bases at V and 9 bases at J, leaving 5 bases unmatched.

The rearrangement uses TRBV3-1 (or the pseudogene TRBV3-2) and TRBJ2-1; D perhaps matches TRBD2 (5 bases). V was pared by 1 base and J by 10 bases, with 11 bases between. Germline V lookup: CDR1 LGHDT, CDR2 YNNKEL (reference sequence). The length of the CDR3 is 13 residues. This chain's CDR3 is CASSQVGGGEQFF. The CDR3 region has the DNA TGTGCCAGCAGCCAAGTCGGAGGCGGAGAGCAGTTCTTC.